These T cell receptor beta chains were read from a single sample in a study of T cells in Graves' hyperthyroidism and ophthalmopathy. TCRdb itself ran the multiplex PCR reads through MiXCR, one entry per CDR3 protein. In the table there are roughly 250,000 distinct CDR3 sequences, 20% to 25% of which are singletons. Material for sequencing was blood. These TCRs come from a man under 40 with Graves' ophthalmopathy. CDR3s include the opening cysteine and the closing phenylalanine or tryptophan. D genes are given only for firm matches. Clone size is not always given. Where it is, it says once, few, many or a class for expanded clones.

D gene: TRBD2
J gene: TRBJ2-3
clone size: many
V gene: TRBV3-1
CDR3 length: 17
CDR3 protein: CASSQVIREGNTDTQYF
CDR3 DNA: TGTGCCAGCAGCCAAGTTATACGGGAGGGGAACACAGATACGCAGTATTTT

D gene: NA
J gene: TRBJ2-7
clone size: NA
V gene: TRBV3-1
CDR3 length: 14
CDR3 protein: CASSYTQQGYEQYF
CDR3 DNA: TGTGCCAGCAGTTACACACAGCAGGGCTACGAGCAGTACTTC

D gene: NA
J gene: TRBJ2-1
clone size: many
V gene: TRBV5-1
CDR3 length: 13
CDR3 protein: CASSQDPNNEQFF
CDR3 DNA: TGCGCCAGCAGCCAGGACCCAAACAATGAGCAGTTCTTC

D gene: NA
J gene: TRBJ2-5
clone size: NA
V gene: TRBV6-1
CDR3 length: 15
CDR3 protein: CASSRGGSNQETQYF
CDR3 DNA: TGTGCCAGCAGTAGGGGGGGGAGTAACCAAGAGACCCAGTACTTC

D gene: TRBD1
J gene: TRBJ2-3
clone size: many
V gene: TRBV11-2
CDR3 length: 14
CDR3 protein: CASSPGGSTDTQYF
CDR3 DNA: TGTGCCAGCAGCCCAGGGGGTAGCACAGATACGCAGTATTTT

D gene: TRBD2
J gene: TRBJ2-2
clone size: NA
V gene: TRBV25-1
CDR3 length: 16
CDR3 protein: CASSPQGTRNTGELFF
CDR3 DNA: TGTGCCAGCAGTCCCCAGGGGACTAGGAACACCGGGGAGCTGTTTTTT

D gene: TRBD2
J gene: TRBJ2-5
clone size: NA
V gene: TRBV10-3
CDR3 length: 14
CDR3 protein: CASQRDPASETQYF
CDR3 DNA: TGTGCCAGTCAGCGGGACCCAGCCTCGGAGACCCAGTACTTC

D gene: NA
J gene: TRBJ1-1
clone size: many
V gene: TRBV20-1
CDR3 length: 12
CDR3 protein: CSARDPNTEAFF
CDR3 DNA: TGCAGTGCTAGGGATCCGAACACTGAAGCTTTCTTT

D gene: NA
J gene: TRBJ1-1
clone size: few
V gene: TRBV5-5
CDR3 length: 14
CDR3 protein: CASSLMTVNTEAFF
CDR3 DNA: TGTGCCAGCAGCTTAATGACAGTGAACACTGAAGCTTTCTTT

D gene: NA
J gene: TRBJ2-7
clone size: NA
V gene: TRBV6-5
CDR3 length: 14
CDR3 protein: CASSYSAAAYEQYF
CDR3 DNA: TGTGCCAGCAGTTACTCGGCGGCAGCCTACGAGCAGTACTTC

D gene: TRBD1
J gene: TRBJ2-5
clone size: few
V gene: TRBV29-1
CDR3 length: 14
CDR3 protein: CSVPRTGGSETQYF
CDR3 DNA: TGCAGCGTTCCCAGGACAGGGGGTTCAGAGACCCAGTACTTC

D gene: NA
J gene: TRBJ2-2
clone size: NA
V gene: TRBV30
CDR3 length: 14
CDR3 protein: CACRRGRNTGELFF
CDR3 DNA: TGTGCCTGTCGGCGTGGACGGAACACCGGGGAGCTGTTTTTT

D gene: NA
J gene: TRBJ2-3
clone size: NA
V gene: TRBV7-3
CDR3 length: 15
CDR3 protein: CASSAGVSVTDTQYF
CDR3 DNA: TGTGCCAGCAGCGCCGGGGTATCGGTCACGGATACGCAGTATTTT

D gene: TRBD2
J gene: TRBJ2-1
clone size: many
V gene: TRBV28
CDR3 length: 15
CDR3 protein: CASSFAGLAGTEQFF
CDR3 DNA: TGTGCCAGCAGTTTCGCGGGACTAGCGGGAACTGAGCAGTTCTTC

D gene: NA
J gene: TRBJ2-4
clone size: many
V gene: TRBV5-1
CDR3 length: 13
CDR3 protein: CASSPGGPNIQYF
CDR3 DNA: TGCGCCAGCAGCCCGGGCGGGCCGAACATTCAGTACTTC

D gene: TRBD2
J gene: TRBJ2-5
clone size: NA
V gene: TRBV12-3/TRBV12-4
CDR3 length: 16
CDR3 protein: CASSPIAGGLLETQYF
CDR3 DNA: TGTGCCAGCAGTCCAATAGCGGGAGGGCTATTAGAGACCCAGTACTTC

D gene: NA
J gene: TRBJ2-3
clone size: NA
V gene: TRBV28
CDR3 length: 15
CDR3 protein: CASRRGHVSTDTQYF
CDR3 DNA: TGTGCCAGCAGACGGGGACACGTCAGCACAGATACGCAGTATTTT

D gene: NA
J gene: TRBJ2-1
clone size: many
V gene: TRBV27
CDR3 length: 14
CDR3 protein: CASSLGFSNNEQFF
CDR3 DNA: TGTGCCAGCAGTTTGGGTTTTAGTAATAATGAGCAGTTCTTC

D gene: TRBD1
J gene: TRBJ1-2
clone size: NA
V gene: TRBV12-3/TRBV12-4
CDR3 length: 16
CDR3 protein: CASSLGVVGRGQGYTF
CDR3 DNA: TGTGCCAGCAGTTTAGGGGTAGTGGGCAGGGGGCAAGGCTACACCTTC

D gene: TRBD2
J gene: TRBJ2-3
clone size: many
V gene: TRBV4-1
CDR3 length: 18
CDR3 protein: CASSQDLTSGSILDTQYF
CDR3 DNA: TGCGCCAGCAGCCAAGATCTCACTAGCGGGAGCATTCTGGATACGCAGTATTTT

D gene: NA
J gene: TRBJ2-7
clone size: many
V gene: TRBV28
CDR3 length: 13
CDR3 protein: CASSPRQTNEQYF
CDR3 DNA: TGTGCCAGCAGCCCTCGACAGACGAACGAGCAGTACTTC

D gene: NA
J gene: TRBJ1-4
clone size: few
V gene: TRBV7-9
CDR3 length: 14
CDR3 protein: CASSSGGSNEKLFF
CDR3 DNA: TGTGCCAGCAGCTCCGGAGGGTCTAATGAAAAACTGTTTTTT

D gene: TRBD1
J gene: TRBJ2-5
clone size: once
V gene: TRBV5-1
CDR3 length: 14
CDR3 protein: CASSSGTAQETQYF
CDR3 DNA: TGCGCCAGCAGCTCCGGGACAGCCCAAGAGACCCAGTACTTC

D gene: NA
J gene: TRBJ2-5
clone size: NA
V gene: TRBV6-1
CDR3 length: 15
CDR3 protein: CASRRAGVLQETQYF
CDR3 DNA: TGTGCCAGTAGAAGGGCAGGGGTCCTCCAAGAGACCCAGTACTTC

D gene: TRBD1
J gene: TRBJ1-1
clone size: NA
V gene: TRBV20-1
CDR3 length: 14
CDR3 protein: CSAGGTGGPSEAFF
CDR3 DNA: TGCAGTGCCGGAGGGACAGGGGGCCCCTCCGAAGCTTTCTTT

D gene: TRBD1
J gene: TRBJ1-1
clone size: few
V gene: TRBV24-1
CDR3 length: 15
CDR3 protein: CATSSGQGFESEAFF
CDR3 DNA: TGTGCCACCAGTTCGGGACAGGGATTTGAATCTGAAGCTTTCTTT

D gene: NA
J gene: TRBJ1-1
clone size: NA
V gene: TRBV19
CDR3 length: 14
CDR3 protein: CASYADVMNTEAFF
CDR3 DNA: TGTGCCAGTTATGCAGACGTGATGAACACTGAAGCTTTCTTT

D gene: TRBD2
J gene: TRBJ2-5
clone size: few
V gene: TRBV20-1
CDR3 length: 17
CDR3 protein: CSTLRSGTSGSGETQYF
CDR3 DNA: TGCAGTACTCTACGATCCGGGACTAGCGGGAGTGGAGAGACCCAGTACTTC

D gene: NA
J gene: TRBJ1-1
clone size: many
V gene: TRBV13
CDR3 length: 14
CDR3 protein: CASSQGGRSAEAFF
CDR3 DNA: TGTGCCAGCAGCCAAGGGGGGAGGAGTGCTGAAGCTTTCTTT

D gene: TRBD1
J gene: TRBJ1-1
clone size: NA
V gene: TRBV5-1
CDR3 length: 15
CDR3 protein: CASSRSGTGVGEAFF
CDR3 DNA: TGCGCCAGCAGCAGGTCCGGGACAGGGGTCGGTGAAGCTTTCTTT

D gene: TRBD2
J gene: TRBJ2-7
clone size: many
V gene: TRBV20-1
CDR3 length: 15
CDR3 protein: CSASRLAGAPHEQYF
CDR3 DNA: TGCAGTGCTAGTCGACTAGCGGGAGCCCCCCACGAGCAGTACTTC

D gene: NA
J gene: TRBJ2-7
clone size: NA
V gene: TRBV28
CDR3 length: 16
CDR3 protein: CASSLSGNLPRREQYF
CDR3 DNA: TGTGCCAGCAGTTTATCCGGGAACTTACCCCGGCGGGAGCAGTACTTC

D gene: TRBD2
J gene: TRBJ2-5
clone size: many
V gene: TRBV2
CDR3 length: 14
CDR3 protein: CASRTTSGRETQYF
CDR3 DNA: TGTGCCAGCAGAACGACTAGCGGGAGAGAGACCCAGTACTTC

D gene: TRBD1
J gene: TRBJ1-2
clone size: many
V gene: TRBV5-6
CDR3 length: 15
CDR3 protein: CASSLGDRPNYGYTF
CDR3 DNA: TGTGCCAGCAGCTTGGGGGACAGGCCTAACTATGGCTACACCTTC

D gene: NA
J gene: TRBJ1-1
clone size: many
V gene: TRBV11-3
CDR3 length: 15
CDR3 protein: CASSLGGWANGEAFF
CDR3 DNA: TGTGCCAGCAGCTTAGGGGGTTGGGCAAACGGTGAAGCTTTCTTT

D gene: NA
J gene: TRBJ2-6
clone size: few
V gene: TRBV28
CDR3 length: 16
CDR3 protein: CASSLWRGAGANVLTF
CDR3 DNA: TGTGCCAGCAGTTTATGGAGGGGTGCTGGGGCCAACGTCCTGACTTTC

D gene: TRBD1
J gene: TRBJ2-5
clone size: many
V gene: TRBV27
CDR3 length: 15
CDR3 protein: CASSFGTGDMETQYF
CDR3 DNA: TGTGCCAGCAGTTTCGGGACAGGGGACATGGAGACCCAGTACTTC

D gene: TRBD1
J gene: TRBJ2-1
clone size: few
V gene: TRBV4-1
CDR3 length: 18
CDR3 protein: CASSQARFSGTGYGEQFF
CDR3 DNA: TGCGCCAGCAGCCAAGCGAGGTTTTCCGGGACAGGTTATGGGGAGCAGTTCTTC

D gene: NA
J gene: TRBJ1-1
clone size: few
V gene: TRBV12-3/TRBV12-4
CDR3 length: 12
CDR3 protein: CASSYSGTEAFF
CDR3 DNA: TGTGCCAGCAGCTACAGTGGCACTGAAGCTTTCTTT

D gene: NA
J gene: TRBJ1-1
clone size: many
V gene: TRBV30
CDR3 length: 12
CDR3 protein: CALPGVNTEAFF
CDR3 DNA: TGTGCCCTCCCAGGGGTTAACACTGAAGCTTTCTTT

D gene: NA
J gene: TRBJ1-1
clone size: few
V gene: TRBV5-6
CDR3 length: 15
CDR3 protein: CASSLPGVQNTEAFF
CDR3 DNA: TGTGCCAGCAGCCTCCCGGGGGTTCAGAACACTGAAGCTTTCTTT

D gene: TRBD2
J gene: TRBJ2-2
clone size: NA
V gene: TRBV6-1
CDR3 length: 15
CDR3 protein: CASSVGGRFTGELFF
CDR3 DNA: TGTGCCAGCAGTGTAGGCGGGAGATTCACCGGGGAGCTGTTTTTT

D gene: NA
J gene: TRBJ2-7
clone size: NA
V gene: TRBV7-8
CDR3 length: 15
CDR3 protein: CASSQQDIPSYEQYF
CDR3 DNA: TGTGCCAGCAGCCAACAGGATATTCCCTCCTACGAGCAGTACTTC

D gene: NA
J gene: TRBJ1-5
clone size: few
V gene: TRBV28
CDR3 length: 14
CDR3 protein: CASRMDSTNQPQHF
CDR3 DNA: TGTGCCAGCAGGATGGACAGCACCAATCAGCCCCAGCATTTT

D gene: TRBD1
J gene: TRBJ2-2
clone size: NA
V gene: TRBV5-1
CDR3 length: 15
CDR3 protein: CASSLAQGASGELFF
CDR3 DNA: TGCGCCAGCAGCTTGGCACAGGGGGCGTCGGGGGAGCTGTTTTTT